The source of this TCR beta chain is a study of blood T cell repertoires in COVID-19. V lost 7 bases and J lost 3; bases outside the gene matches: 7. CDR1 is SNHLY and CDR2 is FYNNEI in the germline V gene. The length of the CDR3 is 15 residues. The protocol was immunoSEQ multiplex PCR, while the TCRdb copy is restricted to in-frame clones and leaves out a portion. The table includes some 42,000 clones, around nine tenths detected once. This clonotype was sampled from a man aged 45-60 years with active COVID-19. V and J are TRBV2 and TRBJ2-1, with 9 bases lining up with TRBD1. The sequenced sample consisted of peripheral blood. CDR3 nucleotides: TGTGCCAGCAAGTTGGGACAGGGTAACTACAATGAGCAGTTCTTC. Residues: CASKLGQGNYNEQFF.